These 3 T cell receptor beta chains came from one sample sequenced in a study of CD8+ T cells in alopecia areata. cDNA prepared by RNA extraction and subsequent reverse transcription served as the template for sequencing. Sequencing was performed with immunoSEQ multiplex PCR; in TCRdb, only in-frame clones are kept and a portion is missing. The table shows around 140,000 clones, with around half occurring only once. Documented treatment: oral pan-JAK inhibitor, 5-10 mg twice daily. Sequenced here: CD8+ T cells sorted from blood, sampled at week 4, from a patient treated with tofacitinib. These receptors were taken from a human donor with alopecia areata.

The J gene is TRBJ1-1, the V gene TRBV5-6; TRBD1 matches at 9 bases. This CDR3 region has 13 residues. With V trimmed by 4 bases and J by 5 bases, 3 bases remained unmatched. Germline V gene data show CDR1 as SGHDT and CDR2 as YYEEEE. The CDR3: CASSATGGTEAFF. In nucleotides, the CDR3 is TGTGCCAGCAGCGCGACAGGGGGAACTGAAGCTTTCTTT.

This clone was counted between two and nine times. The chain couples TRBV6-6 to TRBJ2-2, with 7 bases fitting TRBD1. V lost 10 bases and J lost 6; bases outside the gene matches: 11. The CDR3 contains 14 residues. CDR1 and CDR2 (germline): MNHNY, SVGAGI (reference sequence). CDR3 DNA: TGTGCCACCCTTTGGACAGGTCATTCCGGGGAGCTGTTTTTT. It codes for CATLWTGHSGELFF.

This clone was detected only a few times. V and J are TRBV25-1 and TRBJ2-3; the D gene could be TRBD1 or TRBD2 (6 bases each). The germline gives CDR1 MGHDK, CDR2 SYGVNS. The CDR3 loop spans 16 amino acids. V lost 0 bases to trimming and J lost 2 bases, with 12 bases between them. The CDR3 nucleotides are TGTGCCAGCAGTGAATATTTCGGGGGCCTCACAGATACGCAGTATTTT. Translation gives CASSEYFGGLTDTQYF.